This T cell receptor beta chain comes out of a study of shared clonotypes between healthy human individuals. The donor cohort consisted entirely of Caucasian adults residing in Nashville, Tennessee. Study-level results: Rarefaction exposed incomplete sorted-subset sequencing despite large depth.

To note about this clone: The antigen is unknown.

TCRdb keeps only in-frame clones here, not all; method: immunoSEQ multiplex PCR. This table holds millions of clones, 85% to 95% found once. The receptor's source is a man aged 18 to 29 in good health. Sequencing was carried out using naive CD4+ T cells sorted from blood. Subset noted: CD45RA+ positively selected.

CDR3 protein: CASSYSQGRGELFF. The CDR3 DNA is TGTGCCAGCAGTTACTCGCAGGGGAGAGGGGAGCTGTTTTTT. J is TRBJ2-2 and V is TRBV6-5; tentatively, D is TRBD1 (6 bases). V was trimmed by 0 bases and J by 8 bases, leaving 10 bases between them. The CDR3 is made up of 14 amino acids. Germline CDR1 MNHEY, CDR2 SVGAGI.